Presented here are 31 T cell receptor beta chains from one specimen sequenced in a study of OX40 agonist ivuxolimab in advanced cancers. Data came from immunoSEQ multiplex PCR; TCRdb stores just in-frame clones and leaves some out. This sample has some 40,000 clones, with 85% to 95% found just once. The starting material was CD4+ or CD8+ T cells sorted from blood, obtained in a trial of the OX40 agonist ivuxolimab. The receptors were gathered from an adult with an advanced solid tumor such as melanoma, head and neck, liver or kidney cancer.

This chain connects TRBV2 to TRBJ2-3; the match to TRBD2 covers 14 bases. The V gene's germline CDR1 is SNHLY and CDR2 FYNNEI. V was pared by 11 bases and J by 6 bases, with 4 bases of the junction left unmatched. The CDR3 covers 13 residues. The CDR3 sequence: CAGWTSGRDTQYF. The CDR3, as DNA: TGTGCCGGATGGACTAGCGGGAGGGATACGCAGTATTTT.

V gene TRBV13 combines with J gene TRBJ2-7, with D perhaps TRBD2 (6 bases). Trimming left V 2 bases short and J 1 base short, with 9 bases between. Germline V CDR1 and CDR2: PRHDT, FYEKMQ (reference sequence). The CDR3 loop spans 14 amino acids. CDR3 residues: CASSLRDSSYEQYF. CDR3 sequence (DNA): TGTGCCAGCAGCTTACGGGACTCATCCTACGAGCAGTACTTC.

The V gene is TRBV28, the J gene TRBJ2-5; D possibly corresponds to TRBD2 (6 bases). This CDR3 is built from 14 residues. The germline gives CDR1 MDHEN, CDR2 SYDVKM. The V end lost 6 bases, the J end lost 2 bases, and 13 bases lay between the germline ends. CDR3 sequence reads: CASRFRDSQETQYF. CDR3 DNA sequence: TGTGCCAGCAGATTCCGGGACTCGCAAGAGACCCAGTACTTC.

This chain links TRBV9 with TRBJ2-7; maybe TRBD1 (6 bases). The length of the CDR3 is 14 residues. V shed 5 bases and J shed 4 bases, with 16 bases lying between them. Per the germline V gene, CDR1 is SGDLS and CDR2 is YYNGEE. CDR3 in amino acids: CASSQGTAWYEQYF. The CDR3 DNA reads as TGTGCCAGCAGTCAGGGGACGGCATGGTACGAGCAGTACTTC.

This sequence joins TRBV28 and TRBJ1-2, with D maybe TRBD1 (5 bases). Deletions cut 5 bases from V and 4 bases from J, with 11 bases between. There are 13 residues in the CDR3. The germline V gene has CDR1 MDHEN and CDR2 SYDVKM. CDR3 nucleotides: TGTGCCAGCAGTCTTCAGGGATTCTATGGCTACACCTTC. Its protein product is CASSLQGFYGYTF.

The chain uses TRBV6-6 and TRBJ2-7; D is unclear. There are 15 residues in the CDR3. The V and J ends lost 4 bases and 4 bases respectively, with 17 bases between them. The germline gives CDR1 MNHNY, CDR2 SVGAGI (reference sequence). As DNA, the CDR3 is TGTGCCAGCAGTTCGCCTGAGCACCTGGTTTACGAGCAGTACTTC. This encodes CASSSPEHLVYEQYF.

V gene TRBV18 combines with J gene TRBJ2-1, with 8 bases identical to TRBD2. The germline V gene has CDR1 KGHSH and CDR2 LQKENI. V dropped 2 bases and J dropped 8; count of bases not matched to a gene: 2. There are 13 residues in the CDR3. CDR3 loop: CASSPEREYEQFF. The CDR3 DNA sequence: TGTGCCAGCTCACCAGAGCGGGAGTATGAGCAGTTCTTC.

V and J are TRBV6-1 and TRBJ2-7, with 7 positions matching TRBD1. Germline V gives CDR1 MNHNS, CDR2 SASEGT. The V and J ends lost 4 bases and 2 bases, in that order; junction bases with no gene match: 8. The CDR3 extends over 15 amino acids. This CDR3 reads CASSAPRDSTYEQYF. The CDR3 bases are TGTGCCAGCAGTGCCCCCCGGGACAGCACCTACGAGCAGTACTTC.

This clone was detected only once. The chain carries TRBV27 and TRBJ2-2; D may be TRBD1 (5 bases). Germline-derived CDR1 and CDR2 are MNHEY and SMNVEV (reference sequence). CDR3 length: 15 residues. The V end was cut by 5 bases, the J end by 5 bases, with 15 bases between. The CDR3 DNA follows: TGTGCCAGCAGTCCAGGGTATGCGGTTACCGGGGAGCTGTTTTTT. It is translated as CASSPGYAVTGELFF.

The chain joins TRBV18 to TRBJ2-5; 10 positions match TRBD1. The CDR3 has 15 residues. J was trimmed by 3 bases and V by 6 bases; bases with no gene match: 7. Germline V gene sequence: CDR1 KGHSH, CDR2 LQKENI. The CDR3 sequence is CASSEGTGDKETQYF. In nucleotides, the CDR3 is TGTGCCAGCTCTGAAGGGACAGGGGACAAAGAGACCCAGTACTTC.

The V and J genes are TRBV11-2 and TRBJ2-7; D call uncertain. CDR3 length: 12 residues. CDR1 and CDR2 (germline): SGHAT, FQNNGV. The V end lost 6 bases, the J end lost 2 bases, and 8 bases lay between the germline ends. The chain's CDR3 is CASSVLPYEQYF. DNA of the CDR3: TGTGCCAGCAGTGTTCTTCCCTACGAGCAGTACTTC.

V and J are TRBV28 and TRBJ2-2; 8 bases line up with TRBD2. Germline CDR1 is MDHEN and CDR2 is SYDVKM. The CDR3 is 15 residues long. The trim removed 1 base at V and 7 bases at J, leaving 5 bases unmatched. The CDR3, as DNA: TGTGCCAGCAGTTTATTCACTAGCGGTTTCGGGGAGCTGTTTTTT. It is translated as CASSLFTSGFGELFF.

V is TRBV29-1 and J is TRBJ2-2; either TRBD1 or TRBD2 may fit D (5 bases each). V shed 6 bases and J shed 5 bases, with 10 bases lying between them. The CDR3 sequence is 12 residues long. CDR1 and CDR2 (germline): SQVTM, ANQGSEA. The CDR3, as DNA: TGCAGCGTCATGGGGGAAACCGGGGAGCTGTTTTTT. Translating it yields CSVMGETGELFF.

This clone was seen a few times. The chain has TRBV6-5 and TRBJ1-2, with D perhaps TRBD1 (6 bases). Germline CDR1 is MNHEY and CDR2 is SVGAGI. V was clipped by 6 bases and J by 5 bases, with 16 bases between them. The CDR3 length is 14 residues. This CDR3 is CASRPDSWGYGYTF. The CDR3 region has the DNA TGTGCCAGCAGACCGGACAGTTGGGGTTATGGCTACACCTTC.

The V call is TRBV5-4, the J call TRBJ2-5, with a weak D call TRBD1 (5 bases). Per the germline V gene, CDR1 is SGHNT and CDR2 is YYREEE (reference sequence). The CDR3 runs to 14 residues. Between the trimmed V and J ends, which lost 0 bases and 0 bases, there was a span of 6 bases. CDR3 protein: CASSLDRYQETQYF. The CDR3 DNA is TGTGCCAGCAGCTTGGACAGGTACCAAGAGACCCAGTACTTC.

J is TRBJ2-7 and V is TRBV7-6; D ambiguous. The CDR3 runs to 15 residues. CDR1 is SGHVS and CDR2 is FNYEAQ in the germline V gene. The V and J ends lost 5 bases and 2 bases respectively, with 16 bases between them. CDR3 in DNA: TGTGCCAGCAGCCCCGGTAGCACTTCCCCCTACGAGCAGTACTTC. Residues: CASSPGSTSPYEQYF.

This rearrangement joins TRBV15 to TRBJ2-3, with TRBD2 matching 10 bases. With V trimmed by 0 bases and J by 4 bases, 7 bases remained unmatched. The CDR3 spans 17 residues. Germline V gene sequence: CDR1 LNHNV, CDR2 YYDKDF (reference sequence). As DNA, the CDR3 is TGTGCCACCAGCAGAGATTGGCTAGCGGGAGTCCCAGATACGCAGTATTTT. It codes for CATSRDWLAGVPDTQYF.

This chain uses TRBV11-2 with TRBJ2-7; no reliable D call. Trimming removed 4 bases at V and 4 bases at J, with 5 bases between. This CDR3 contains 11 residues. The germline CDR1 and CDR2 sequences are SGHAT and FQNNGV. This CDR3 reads CASSWDYEQYF. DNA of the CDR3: TGTGCCAGCAGCTGGGATTACGAGCAGTACTTC.

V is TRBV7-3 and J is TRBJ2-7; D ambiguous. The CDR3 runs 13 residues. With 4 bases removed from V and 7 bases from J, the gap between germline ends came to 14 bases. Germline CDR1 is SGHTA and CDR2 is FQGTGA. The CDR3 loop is CASSYTGDREQYF. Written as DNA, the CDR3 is TGTGCCAGCAGCTATACTGGGGATAGGGAGCAGTACTTC.

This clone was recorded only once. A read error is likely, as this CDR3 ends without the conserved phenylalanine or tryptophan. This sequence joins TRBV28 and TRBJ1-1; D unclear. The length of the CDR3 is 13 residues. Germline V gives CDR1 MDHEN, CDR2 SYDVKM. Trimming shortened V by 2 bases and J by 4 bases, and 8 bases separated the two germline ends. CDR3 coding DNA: TGTGCCAGCAGTTTACTGTACGGCACTGAAGCTTTCCTT. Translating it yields CASSLLYGTEAFL.

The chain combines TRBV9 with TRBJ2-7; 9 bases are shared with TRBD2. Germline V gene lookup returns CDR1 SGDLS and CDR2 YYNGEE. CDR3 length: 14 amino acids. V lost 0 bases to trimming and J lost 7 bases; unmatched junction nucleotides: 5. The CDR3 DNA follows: TGTGCCAGCAGCGTAGAACTAGCGGGCGGGGAGCAGTACTTC. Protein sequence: CASSVELAGGEQYF. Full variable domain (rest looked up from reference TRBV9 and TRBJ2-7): DSGVTQTPKHLITATGQRVTLRCSPRSGDLSVYWYQQSLDQGLQFLIQYYNGEERAKGNILERFSAQQFPDLHSELNLSSLELGDSALYFCASSVELAGGEQYFGPGTRLTVT.

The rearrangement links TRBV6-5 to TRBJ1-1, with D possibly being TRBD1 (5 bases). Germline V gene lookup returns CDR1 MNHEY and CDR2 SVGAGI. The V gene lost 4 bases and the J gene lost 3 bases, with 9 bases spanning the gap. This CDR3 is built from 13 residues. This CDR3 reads CASSSTGYTEAFF. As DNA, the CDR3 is TGTGCCAGCAGTTCTACAGGATACACTGAAGCTTTCTTT.

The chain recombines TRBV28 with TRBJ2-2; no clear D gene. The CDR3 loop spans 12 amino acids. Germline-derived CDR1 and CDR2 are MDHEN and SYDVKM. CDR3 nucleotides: TGTGGCTTGAAGGGGAACACCGGGGAGCTGTTTTTT. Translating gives CGLKGNTGELFF.

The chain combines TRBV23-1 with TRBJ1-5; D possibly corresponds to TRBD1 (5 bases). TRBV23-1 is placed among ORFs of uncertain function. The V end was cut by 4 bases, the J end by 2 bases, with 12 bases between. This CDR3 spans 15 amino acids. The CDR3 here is CASSRGRRRNQPQHF. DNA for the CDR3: TGCGCCAGCAGTCGGGGCAGGCGGCGCAATCAGCCCCAGCATTTT.

The CDR3 loop reads CARLQSSGNTIYF. The CDR3 bases are TGTGCCAGATTACAGAGCTCTGGAAACACCATATATTTT. The chain recombines TRBV2 with TRBJ1-3; D gene uncertain. The CDR3 has 13 amino acids. Trimming removed 9 bases from V and 0 bases from J, with 9 bases in between. CDR1 and CDR2 (germline): SNHLY, FYNNEI.

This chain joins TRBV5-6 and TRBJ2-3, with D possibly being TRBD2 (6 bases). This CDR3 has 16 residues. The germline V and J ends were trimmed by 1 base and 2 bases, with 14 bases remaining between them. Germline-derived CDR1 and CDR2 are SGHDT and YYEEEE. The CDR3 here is CASSLPGEGFTDTQYF. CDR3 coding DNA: TGTGCCAGCAGCTTGCCGGGAGAGGGTTTCACAGATACGCAGTATTTT.

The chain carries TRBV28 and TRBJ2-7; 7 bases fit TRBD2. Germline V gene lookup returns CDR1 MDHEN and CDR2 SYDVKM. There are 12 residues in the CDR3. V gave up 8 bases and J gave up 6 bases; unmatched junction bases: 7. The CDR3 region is CASRDWEGEQYF. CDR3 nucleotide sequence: TGTGCCAGCCGTGACTGGGAGGGCGAGCAGTACTTC.

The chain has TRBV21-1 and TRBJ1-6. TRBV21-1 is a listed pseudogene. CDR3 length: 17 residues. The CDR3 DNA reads TGTGCCAGCAGCCCCGGCCCGGGGAACTTCCATAATTCACCCCTCCACTTT. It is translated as CASSPGPGNFHNSPLHF.

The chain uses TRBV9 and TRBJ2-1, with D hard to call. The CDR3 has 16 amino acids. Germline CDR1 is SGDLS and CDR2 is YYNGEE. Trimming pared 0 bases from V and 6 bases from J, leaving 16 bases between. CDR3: CASSVDEAPWGNEQFF. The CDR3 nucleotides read TGTGCCAGCAGCGTAGATGAGGCCCCCTGGGGCAATGAGCAGTTCTTC.

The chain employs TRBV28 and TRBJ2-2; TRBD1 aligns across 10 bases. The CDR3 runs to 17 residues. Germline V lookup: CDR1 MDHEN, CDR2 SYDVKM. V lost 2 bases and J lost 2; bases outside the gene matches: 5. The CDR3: CASSLVGQGDNTGELFF. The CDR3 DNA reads TGTGCCAGCAGTTTAGTCGGACAGGGGGATAACACCGGGGAGCTGTTTTTT.

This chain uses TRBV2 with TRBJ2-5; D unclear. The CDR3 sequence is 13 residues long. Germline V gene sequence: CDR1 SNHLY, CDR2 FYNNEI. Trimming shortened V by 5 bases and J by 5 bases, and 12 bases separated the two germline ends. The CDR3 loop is CASSRVVEETQYF. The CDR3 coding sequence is TGTGCCAGCAGTCGGGTCGTTGAGGAGACCCAGTACTTC. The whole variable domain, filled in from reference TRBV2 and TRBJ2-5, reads EPEVTQTPSHQVTQMGQEVILRCVPISNHLYFYWYRQILGQKVEFLVSFYNNEISEKSEIFDDQFSVERPDGSNFTLKIRSTKLEDSAMYFCASSRVVEETQYFGPGTRLLVL.